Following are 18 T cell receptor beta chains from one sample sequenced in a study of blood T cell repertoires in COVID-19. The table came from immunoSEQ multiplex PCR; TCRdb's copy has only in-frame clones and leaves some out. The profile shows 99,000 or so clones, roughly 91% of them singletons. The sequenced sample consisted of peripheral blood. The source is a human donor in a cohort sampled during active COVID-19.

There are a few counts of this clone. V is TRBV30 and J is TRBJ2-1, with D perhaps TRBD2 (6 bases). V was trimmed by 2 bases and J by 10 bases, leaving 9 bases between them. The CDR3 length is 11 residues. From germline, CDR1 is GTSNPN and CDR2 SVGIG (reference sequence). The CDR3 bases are TGTGCCTGGAGTATCGCGGGGGAGCAGTTCTTC. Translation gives CAWSIAGEQFF. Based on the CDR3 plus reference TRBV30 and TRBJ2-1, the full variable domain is SQTIHQWPATLVQPVGSPLSLECTVEGTSNPNLYWYRQAAGRGLQLLFYSVGIGQISSEVPQNLSASRPQDRQFILSSKKLLLSDSGFYLCAWSIAGEQFFGPGTRLTVL.

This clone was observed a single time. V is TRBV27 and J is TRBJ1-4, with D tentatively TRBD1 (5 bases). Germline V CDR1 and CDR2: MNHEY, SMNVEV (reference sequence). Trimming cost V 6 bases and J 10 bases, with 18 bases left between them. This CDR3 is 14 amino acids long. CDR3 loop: CASRTGGRLGKLFF. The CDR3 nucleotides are TGTGCCAGCAGAACCGGGGGGAGGTTAGGAAAACTGTTTTTT.

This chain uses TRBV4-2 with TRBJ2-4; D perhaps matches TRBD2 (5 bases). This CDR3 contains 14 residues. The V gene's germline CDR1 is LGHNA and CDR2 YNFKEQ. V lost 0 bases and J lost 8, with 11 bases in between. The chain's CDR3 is CASSQETMRDIQYF. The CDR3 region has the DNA TGTGCCAGCAGCCAAGAAACGATGAGGGACATTCAGTACTTC.

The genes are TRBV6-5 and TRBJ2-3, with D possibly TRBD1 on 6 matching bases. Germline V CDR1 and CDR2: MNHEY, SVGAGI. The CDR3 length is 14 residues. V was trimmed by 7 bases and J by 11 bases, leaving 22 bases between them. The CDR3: CASTPAGGRGMQYF. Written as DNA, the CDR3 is TGTGCCAGCACTCCCGCTGGGGGCAGGGGCATGCAGTATTTT.

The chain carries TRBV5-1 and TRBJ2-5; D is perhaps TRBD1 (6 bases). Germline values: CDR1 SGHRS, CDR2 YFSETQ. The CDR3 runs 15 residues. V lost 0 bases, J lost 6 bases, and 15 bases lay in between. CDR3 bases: TGCGCCAGCAGCTTGGTCGTAGGGGGTAGGCAGACCCAGTACTTC. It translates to CASSLVVGGRQTQYF.

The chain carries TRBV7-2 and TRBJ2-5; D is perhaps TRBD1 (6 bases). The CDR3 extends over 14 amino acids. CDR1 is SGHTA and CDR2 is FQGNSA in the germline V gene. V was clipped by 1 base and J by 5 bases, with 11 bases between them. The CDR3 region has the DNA TGTGCCAGCAGCTTAGTTTCAGGGGTGGAGACCCAGTACTTC. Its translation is CASSLVSGVETQYF.

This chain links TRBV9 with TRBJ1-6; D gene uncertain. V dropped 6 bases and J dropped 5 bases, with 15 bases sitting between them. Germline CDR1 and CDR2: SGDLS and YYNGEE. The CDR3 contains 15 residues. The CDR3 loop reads CASTPDGINNSPLHF. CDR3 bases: TGTGCCAGCACCCCGGACGGGATAAATAATTCACCCCTCCACTTT.

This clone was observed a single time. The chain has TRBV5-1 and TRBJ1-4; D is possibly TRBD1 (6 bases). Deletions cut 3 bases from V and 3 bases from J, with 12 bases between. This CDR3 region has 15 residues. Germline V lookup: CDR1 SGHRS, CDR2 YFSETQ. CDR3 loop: CASSSPDSSNEKLFF. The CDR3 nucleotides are TGCGCCAGCAGCTCCCCGGACAGCTCTAATGAAAAACTGTTTTTT.

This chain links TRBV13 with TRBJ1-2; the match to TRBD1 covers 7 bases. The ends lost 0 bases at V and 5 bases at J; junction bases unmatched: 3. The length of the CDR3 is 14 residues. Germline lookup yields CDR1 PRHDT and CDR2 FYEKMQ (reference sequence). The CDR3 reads CASSLGADRYGYTF. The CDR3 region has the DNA TGTGCCAGCAGCTTAGGGGCGGACAGGTATGGCTACACCTTC.

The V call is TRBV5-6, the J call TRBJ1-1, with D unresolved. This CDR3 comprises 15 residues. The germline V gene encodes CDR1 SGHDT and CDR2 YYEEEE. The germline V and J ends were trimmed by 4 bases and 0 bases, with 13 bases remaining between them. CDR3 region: CASSRYGGLNTEAFF. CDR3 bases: TGTGCCAGCAGCCGGTACGGAGGTCTGAACACTGAAGCTTTCTTT.

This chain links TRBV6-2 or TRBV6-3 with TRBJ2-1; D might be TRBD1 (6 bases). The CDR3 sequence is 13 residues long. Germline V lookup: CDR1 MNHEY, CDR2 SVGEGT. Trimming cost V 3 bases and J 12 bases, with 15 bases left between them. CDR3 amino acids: CASSYRTDRGQFF. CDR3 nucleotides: TGTGCCAGCAGTTATAGGACAGATCGGGGGCAGTTCTTC.

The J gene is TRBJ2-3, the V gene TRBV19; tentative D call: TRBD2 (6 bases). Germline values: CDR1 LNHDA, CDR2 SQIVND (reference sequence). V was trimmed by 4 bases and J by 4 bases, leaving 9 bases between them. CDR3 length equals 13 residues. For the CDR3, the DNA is TGTGCCAGTAGTAGCGGGGTACCAGATACGCAGTATTTT. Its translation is CASSSGVPDTQYF.

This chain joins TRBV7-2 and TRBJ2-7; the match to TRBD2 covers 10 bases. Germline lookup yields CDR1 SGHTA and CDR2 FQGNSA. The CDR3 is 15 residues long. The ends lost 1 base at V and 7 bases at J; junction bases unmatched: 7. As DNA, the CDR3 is TGTGCCAGCAGCTTAGACAGCGGGGGGGCCATAGAGCAGTACTTC. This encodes CASSLDSGGAIEQYF. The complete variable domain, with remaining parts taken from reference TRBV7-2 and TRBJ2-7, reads GAGVSQSPSNKVTEKGKDVELRCDPISGHTALYWYRQSLGQGLEFLIYFQGNSAPDKSGLPSDRFSAERTGGSVSTLTIQRTQQEDSAVYLCASSLDSGGAIEQYFGPGTRLTVT.

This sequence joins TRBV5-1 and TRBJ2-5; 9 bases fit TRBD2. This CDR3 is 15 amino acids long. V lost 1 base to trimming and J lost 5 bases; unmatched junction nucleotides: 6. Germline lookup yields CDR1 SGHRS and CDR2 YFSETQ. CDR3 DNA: TGCGCCAGCAGCTTGACACTGCGGGGGGGGGAGACCCAGTACTTC. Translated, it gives CASSLTLRGGETQYF.

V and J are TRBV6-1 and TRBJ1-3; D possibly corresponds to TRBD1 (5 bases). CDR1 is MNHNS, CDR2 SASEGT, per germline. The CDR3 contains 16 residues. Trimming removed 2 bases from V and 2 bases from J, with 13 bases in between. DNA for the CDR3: TGTGCCAGCAGTGAATGGAGGGGCTTAGCTGGAAACACCATATATTTT. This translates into CASSEWRGLAGNTIYF.

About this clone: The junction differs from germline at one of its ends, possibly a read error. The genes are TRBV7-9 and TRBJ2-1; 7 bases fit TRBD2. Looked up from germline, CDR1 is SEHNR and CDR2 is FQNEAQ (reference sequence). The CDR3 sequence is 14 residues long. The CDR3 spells CASSLVGLGRAPVF. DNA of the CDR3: TGTGCCAGCAGCTTAGTGGGTTTGGGGAGGGCCCCAGTCTTC.

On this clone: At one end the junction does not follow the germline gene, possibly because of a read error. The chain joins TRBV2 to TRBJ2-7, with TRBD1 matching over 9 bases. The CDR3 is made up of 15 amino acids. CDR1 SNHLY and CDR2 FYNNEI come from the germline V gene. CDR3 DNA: TGTGCCAGCAGTGAAAGGGACAGGGAGGAAAATACGGGGAACTTC. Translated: CASSERDREENTGNF.

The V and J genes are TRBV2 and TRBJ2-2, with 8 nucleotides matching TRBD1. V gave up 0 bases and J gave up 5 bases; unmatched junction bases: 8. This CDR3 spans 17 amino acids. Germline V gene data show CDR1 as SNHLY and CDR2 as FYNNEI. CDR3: CASSEAPDRESTGELFF. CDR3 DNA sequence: TGTGCCAGCAGTGAAGCGCCGGACAGGGAGTCTACCGGGGAGCTGTTTTTT.